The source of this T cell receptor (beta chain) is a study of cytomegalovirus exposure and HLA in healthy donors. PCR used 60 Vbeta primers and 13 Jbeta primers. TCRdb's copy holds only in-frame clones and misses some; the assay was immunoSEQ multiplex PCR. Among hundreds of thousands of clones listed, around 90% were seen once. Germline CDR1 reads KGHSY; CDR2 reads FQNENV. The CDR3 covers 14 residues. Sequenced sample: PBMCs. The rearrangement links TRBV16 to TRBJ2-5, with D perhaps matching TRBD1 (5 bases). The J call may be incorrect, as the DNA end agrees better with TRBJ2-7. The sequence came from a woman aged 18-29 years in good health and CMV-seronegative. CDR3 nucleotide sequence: TGTGCCAGCAGCCAATTCGGGCAGGGCAGCGAGCAGTACTTC. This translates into CASSQFGQGSEQYF.